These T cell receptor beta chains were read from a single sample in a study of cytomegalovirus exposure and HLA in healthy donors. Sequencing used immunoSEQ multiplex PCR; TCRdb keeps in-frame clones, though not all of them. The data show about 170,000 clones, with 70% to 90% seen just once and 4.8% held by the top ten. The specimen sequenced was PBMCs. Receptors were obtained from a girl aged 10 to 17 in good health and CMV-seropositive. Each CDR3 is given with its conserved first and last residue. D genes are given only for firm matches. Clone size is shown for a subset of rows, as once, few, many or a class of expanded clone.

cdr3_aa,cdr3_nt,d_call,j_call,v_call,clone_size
CSASRSYEQYF,TGCAGTGCCTCCCGTTCCTACGAGCAGTACTTC,-,TRBJ2-7,TRBV20-1,once
CASRTWDRQNYGYTF,TGTGCCAGCAGGACGTGGGACAGACAGAACTATGGCTACACCTTC,TRBD1,TRBJ1-2,TRBV6-5,-
CAWVGHTEAFF,TGTGCCTGGGTCGGTCACACTGAAGCTTTCTTT,-,TRBJ1-1,TRBV30,once
CASSWRNTEAFF,TGTGCCAGCAGTTGGAGGAACACTGAAGCTTTCTTT,-,TRBJ1-1,TRBV6-1,-
CASSRRQGATGYTF,TGTGCCAGTAGTAGGCGACAGGGGGCGACGGGCTACACCTTC,TRBD1,TRBJ1-2,TRBV19,-
CASSFVLSQETQYF,TGCGCCAGCAGCTTCGTCCTTTCGCAAGAGACCCAGTACTTC,-,TRBJ2-5,TRBV5-1,-
CASSLVGGARTEAFF,TGTGCCAGCAGCTTAGTTGGGGGCGCTCGGACTGAAGCTTTCTTT,-,TRBJ1-1,TRBV7-8,-
CASSYSEGRNSPLHF,TGTGCCAGCAGTTACTCGGAGGGTCGGAATTCACCCCTCCACTTT,-,TRBJ1-6,TRBV6-5,few
CASSRTGQEAFF,TGTGCCAGCAGCCGGACGGGACAAGAAGCTTTCTTT,-,TRBJ1-1,TRBV13,-
CASSDGLNSPLHF,TGTGCCAGCTCAGATGGACTAAATTCACCCCTCCACTTT,-,TRBJ1-6,TRBV18,-
CASSRTSNFYEQYF,TGTGCCAGCAGTCGGACTTCTAACTTCTACGAGCAGTACTTC,-,TRBJ2-7,TRBV25-1,-
CASSHPLGRGTTTGPNQPQHF,TGCGCCAGCAGCCACCCACTGGGCAGGGGCACCACTACGGGTCCGAATCAGCCCCAGCATTTT,-,TRBJ1-5,TRBV4-1,-
CASRQMGQGFGYTF,TGTGCCAGCAGGCAAATGGGACAGGGTTTTGGCTACACCTTC,TRBD1,TRBJ1-2,TRBV6-1,-
CASSIGQGYGANVLTF,TGTGCCAGTAGTATCGGACAGGGTTATGGGGCCAACGTCCTGACTTTC,TRBD1,TRBJ2-6,TRBV19,-
CASSYSQGTYEQYF,TGTGCCAGCAGTTACTCGCAGGGCACCTACGAGCAGTACTTC,-,TRBJ2-7,TRBV6-5,-
CASSTTGKGNTIYF,TGTGCCAGCAGCACTACAGGGAAGGGAAACACCATATATTTT,-,TRBJ1-3,TRBV7-9,-
CATSTGTVVYEQYF,TGTGCCACCAGCACCGGGACAGTGGTGTACGAGCAGTACTTC,TRBD1,TRBJ2-7,TRBV15,-
CASSGTQGRRDGYTF,TGTGCCAGCAGTGGAACCCAGGGGCGGAGAGATGGCTACACCTTC,-,TRBJ1-2,TRBV6-1,-
CSALTADTQYF,TGCAGTGCTTTAACGGCAGATACGCAGTATTTT,-,TRBJ2-3,TRBV20-1,-